This T cell receptor (beta chain) was obtained from a study of T cell repertoires in cytomegalovirus infection (dated by TCRdb to about 2019). In the study overall: The HLA type of each donor mattered for the analysis, because public TCR beta signatures pointed to carriage of CMV infection along with the matching HLA type. Results the study describes overall, beyond this receptor: In the ex vivo response, HLA-C-restricted CMV-specific TCR beta clonotypes were dominant, and in two of eight donors the single most frequent clonotype came from this HLA-C-restricted group. In both this cohort and an independent approximately 400-donor cohort, the cumulative frequency of public TCR beta family members distinguished carriers of CMV infection plus the relevant HLA type.

The sample holds a few counts of this clonotype. Its antigen remains undetermined. Base qualities were left out, and no much larger clone turns up one base away. The instrument was an Illumina HiSeq 1500. TCRdb trimmed public reads at Q25 via fastp, called clones via MiXCR and kept in-frame beta chains. Each record represents a unique CDR3 protein, reported with the most common genes and DNA among its rows. In all, the sample holds hundreds of thousands of distinct CDR3 sequences, and 24% of those were seen once. The ten largest account for 6.5% to 10% of the sample. From cysteine to phenylalanine, the CDR3 is 15 amino acids long. The retained sequence is limited to the CDR3, 45 bases, with the frame set at the first base. The V end loses 0 bases and the J end loses 5 bases, and a stretch of 13 bases separates them. The germline V gene provides CDR1 LGHNA and CDR2 YSLEER.

The TCR sequence derives from a human donor in good health (CMV status not recorded). Some clones in this sample may be carry-over from other donors' samples. Sequencing was performed on CD8+ T cells from PBMCs. This sequence uses TRBV4-3 and TRBJ2-5, with the identity of the D gene unclear. DNA sequence: TGCGCCAGCAGCCAAGATGATTTAGAAGGGGAGACCCAGTACTTC. Protein translation: CASSQDDLEGETQYF.